Each of the 23 T cell receptor beta chains below was sequenced from the same sample in a study of tumor-infiltrating lymphocytes in localized non-small cell lung cancer. TCRdb's copy holds only in-frame clones and misses some; the assay was immunoSEQ multiplex PCR. The sample lists about 12,000 clones, about 66% occurring once. The sequencing input was uninvolved lung tissue not adjacent to the tumor. These receptors were taken from a human donor with non-small cell lung cancer.

The chain couples TRBV5-6 to TRBJ2-7, with TRBD1 identical over 11 bases. Germline V gene data show CDR1 as SGHDT and CDR2 as YYEEEE. The CDR3 is 14 residues long. Trimming cost V 6 bases and J 6 bases; bases outside gene matches: 8. The CDR3 spells CASTGDRGDVEQYF. CDR3 DNA: TGTGCCAGCACCGGGGACAGGGGGGATGTCGAGCAGTACTTC.

The chain employs TRBV7-7 and TRBJ2-2, with D unresolved. The ends were cut back, 5 bases at V and 0 bases at J, with 7 bases in the middle. This CDR3 contains 14 residues. Germline CDR1 SSHAT, CDR2 FNYEAQ (reference sequence). The CDR3 DNA follows: TGTGCCAGCAGCCCAGGCACGAACACCGGGGAGCTGTTTTTT. Its protein product is CASSPGTNTGELFF.

This clone has more than one count but fewer than ten. The chain employs TRBV11-3 and TRBJ2-1, with 10 bases matching TRBD2. Germline V gene sequence: CDR1 SGHNT, CDR2 YENEEA. The CDR3 is 16 residues long. After removal of 5 bases from V and 10 bases from J, the junction contained 14 bases not matched to a gene. CDR3 sequence: CASSPPRLAGLEEQFF. As DNA, the CDR3 is TGTGCCAGCAGCCCCCCCCGACTAGCGGGTTTAGAAGAGCAGTTCTTC.

The V call is TRBV10-3, the J call TRBJ2-1; 8 bases line up with TRBD1. The germline CDR1 and CDR2 sequences are ENHRY and SYGVKD. With V trimmed by 10 bases and J by 3 bases, 11 bases remained unmatched. The CDR3 is 15 residues long. CDR3 DNA: TGTGCCACCTATGAGGACAGGGTAAACTACAATGAGCAGTTCTTC. Its protein is CATYEDRVNYNEQFF.

This chain links TRBV19 with TRBJ2-2; weak D call: TRBD1 (6 bases). V lost 5 bases and J lost 1, with 8 bases in between. This CDR3 is 14 amino acids long. Germline V CDR1 and CDR2: LNHDA, SQIVND (reference sequence). This CDR3 reads CASSWGQNTGELFF. The CDR3 coding sequence is TGTGCCAGTAGTTGGGGACAGAACACCGGGGAGCTGTTTTTT.

This clone was observed a single time. This chain connects TRBV29-1 to TRBJ1-4; D might be TRBD1 (6 bases). V was trimmed by 7 bases and J by 0 bases, leaving 12 bases between them. Germline V gives CDR1 SQVTM, CDR2 ANQGSEA. The CDR3 extends over 14 amino acids. CDR3 protein: CSAQGQATNEKLFF. In DNA form, the CDR3 reads TGCAGCGCCCAGGGACAAGCAACTAATGAAAAACTGTTTTTT.

This clone is labeled as medium-sized. CDR3 residues: CASSIRETQYF. The CDR3 DNA follows: TGTGCCAGCAGCATCCGGGAGACCCAGTACTTC. The rearrangement links TRBV5-6 to TRBJ2-5; no definite D call. Trimming shortened V by 4 bases and J by 5 bases, and 6 bases separated the two germline ends. The CDR3 sequence is 11 residues long. CDR1 is SGHDT, CDR2 YYEEEE, per germline.

This clone has only a few counts. The chain has TRBV28 and TRBJ1-1; D is unresolved. This CDR3 region has 12 residues. Germline CDR1 and CDR2: MDHEN and SYDVKM. V dropped 2 bases and J dropped 5 bases, with 6 bases sitting between them. The CDR3 spells CASSLSQTEAFF. The CDR3 coding sequence is TGTGCCAGCAGTTTAAGTCAGACTGAAGCTTTCTTT.

CDR3 sequence reads: CASSSRGQGSTDTQYF. DNA for the CDR3: TGTGCCAGCAGCTCCCGAGGACAGGGGAGCACAGATACGCAGTATTTT. The chain combines TRBV7-6 with TRBJ2-3; the match to TRBD1 covers 9 bases. Germline loops: CDR1 SGHVS, CDR2 FNYEAQ. Trimming at V came to 4 bases and at J to 0 bases, leaving 5 bases not matched to a gene. The CDR3 extends over 16 amino acids.

The chain combines TRBV18 with TRBJ2-3; TRBD2 matches 7 bases. The V segment lost 0 bases and the J segment 6 bases; nucleotides outside the gene matches: 3. Germline V gives CDR1 KGHSH, CDR2 LQKENI. CDR3 length equals 14 residues. Here the CDR3 DNA reads TGTGCCAGCTCACCACCGCCGGGGGGTGATACGCAGTATTTT. Translating gives CASSPPPGGDTQYF.

By proportion, this clone is medium-sized. The rearrangement joins TRBV19 to TRBJ2-7; D gene uncertain. CDR1 LNHDA and CDR2 SQIVND come from the germline V gene (reference sequence). Trimming pared 3 bases from V and 6 bases from J, leaving 12 bases between. The CDR3 totals 13 residues. CDR3 protein: CASSIRSSTEQYF. The CDR3 bases are TGTGCCAGTAGTATTCGGTCTTCCACCGAGCAGTACTTC.

This clone turned up a few times. This chain links TRBV6-6 with TRBJ1-3; D is ambiguous. V was shortened by 6 bases and J by 0 bases, with 9 bases between the two germline ends. The CDR3 covers 14 residues. CDR1 is MNHNY and CDR2 is SVGAGI in the germline V gene (reference sequence). The CDR3 is CASRVDPSGNTIYF. The CDR3 DNA reads as TGTGCCAGCAGGGTGGACCCCTCTGGAAACACCATATATTTT.

The V and J genes are TRBV7-8 and TRBJ2-7; 11 bases map to TRBD2. The CDR3 runs to 16 residues. Germline CDR1 and CDR2: SGHVS and FQNEAQ. The V and J ends lost 3 bases and 2 bases, in that order; junction bases with no gene match: 6. The CDR3 reads CASSLSASGGTYEQYF. The CDR3 region has the DNA TGTGCCAGCAGCTTGTCTGCTAGCGGGGGGACCTACGAGCAGTACTTC.

Only a few counts were recorded for this clone. This chain connects TRBV23-1 to TRBJ2-1; 8 positions match TRBD1. TRBV23-1 is filed as an ORF, its function uncertain. This CDR3 comprises 20 residues. V lost 0 bases to trimming and J lost 1 base; unmatched junction nucleotides: 14. The CDR3 region has the DNA TGCGCCAGCAGTCAATCGGGGCAGGGGGCTGCGATATTGTCCTACAATGAGCAGTTCTTC. Residues: CASSQSGQGAAILSYNEQFF.

The chain employs TRBV12-1 and TRBJ2-7. TRBV12-1 is a known pseudogene. The CDR3 has 13 amino acids. CDR3: CASSRGRLYEQYF. CDR3 DNA sequence: TGTGCCAGCAGTAGGGGACGCCTCTACGAGCAGTACTTC.

V usage is TRBV11-2 and J usage is TRBJ1-3, with unresolved D. V lost 1 base and J 8 bases, leaving 12 bases between the germline ends. This CDR3 is 14 amino acids long. Germline V gives CDR1 SGHAT, CDR2 FQNNGV. CDR3 protein: CASSLGGRTHTIYF. In DNA, the CDR3 is TGTGCCAGCAGCTTAGGAGGGCGCACTCACACCATATATTTT.

The chain combines TRBV28 with TRBJ2-1; either TRBD1 or TRBD2 may supply D (5 bases each). Germline CDR1 is MDHEN and CDR2 is SYDVKM. V was cut by 3 bases and J by 6 bases, with 15 bases left in between. This CDR3 spans 15 amino acids. CDR3 bases: TGTGCCAGCAGTTTGGGCCGGGACCCACTCAATGAGCAGTTCTTC. Protein: CASSLGRDPLNEQFF.

The genes are TRBV7-2 and TRBJ1-4; D is uncertain. Germline values: CDR1 SGHTA, CDR2 FQGNSA. CDR3 length equals 15 residues. Trimming removed 4 bases at V and 3 bases at J, with 12 bases between. This CDR3 reads CASSSERQANEKLFF. The CDR3 region has the DNA TGTGCCAGCAGCTCCGAAAGACAAGCTAATGAAAAACTGTTTTTT.

This sequence joins TRBV6-1 and TRBJ1-2; tentative D call: TRBD1 (6 bases). Germline CDR1 and CDR2: MNHNS and SASEGT. V was cut by 1 base and J by 0 bases, with 15 bases left in between. This CDR3 has 17 residues. In DNA, the CDR3 is TGTGCCAGCAGTGAAGGGTGGGGGGCACTCACTAACTATGGCTACACCTTC. This codes for CASSEGWGALTNYGYTF.

The V call is TRBV6-5, the J call TRBJ2-7; tentative D call: TRBD1 (6 bases). The germline V gene encodes CDR1 MNHEY and CDR2 SVGAGI. V lost 2 bases and J lost 5, with 16 bases in between. The length of the CDR3 is 15 residues. CDR3 region: CASSYQGIMTNEQYF. CDR3 DNA: TGTGCCAGCAGTTACCAGGGGATAATGACCAACGAGCAGTACTTC.

The genes are TRBV2 and TRBJ2-1; 10 bases are a match to TRBD2. The CDR3 length is 11 residues. The trim removed 6 bases at V and 15 bases at J, leaving 5 bases unmatched. Germline lookup yields CDR1 SNHLY and CDR2 FYNNEI. CDR3 coding DNA: TGTGCCAGCAGGTTTAGCGGGAGGTGGTTCTTC. Translating it yields CASRFSGRWFF.

This rearrangement joins TRBV28 to TRBJ2-1; TRBD1 agrees at 10 bases. The V segment lost 5 bases and the J segment 7 bases; nucleotides outside the gene matches: 8. Germline CDR1 is MDHEN and CDR2 is SYDVKM. The CDR3 consists of 15 residues. CDR3 loop: CASSPGQGVRNEQFF. CDR3 nucleotides: TGTGCCAGCAGTCCAGGACAGGGGGTGAGGAATGAGCAGTTCTTC.

This rearrangement joins TRBV7-9 to TRBJ2-3; maybe TRBD2 (6 bases). CDR1 is SEHNR and CDR2 is FQNEAQ in the germline V gene (reference sequence). Trimming stripped 4 bases from V and 6 bases from J, with 14 bases between. The length of the CDR3 is 14 residues. The CDR3 DNA sequence: TGTGCCAGCAGCTGGGCTAGCGCAGCGGATACGCAGTATTTT. Translated: CASSWASAADTQYF.